The rows below give T cell receptor beta chains drawn from one sample of a study of blood T cell repertoires in COVID-19. Clones were sequenced by immunoSEQ multiplex PCR, and TCRdb holds only the in-frame ones, with some missing. The sample lists around 100,000 clones; less than 90% were seen once. Sequencing input: peripheral blood. These receptors were taken from a man aged 30 to 45 in a cohort sampled during active COVID-19. CDR3s include the opening cysteine and the closing phenylalanine or tryptophan. D genes are given only for firm matches. Only part of the rows carry a size: once, few, many, or a class if the clone is expanded.

>TRBJ2-1|.|TRBV28|TRBD2
CASSLFSGGGYNEQFF
TGTGCCAGCAGTTTATTTAGCGGGGGGGGATACAATGAGCAGTTCTTC
>TRBJ2-3|.|TRBV10-1|.
CASSVPGQEGDTQYF
TGCGCCAGCAGTGTACCGGGGCAGGAGGGGGATACGCAGTATTTT
>TRBJ1-4|.|TRBV27|.
CASSLAGNEKLFF
TGTGCCAGCAGTCTCGCAGGGAATGAAAAACTGTTTTTT
>TRBJ1-1|once|TRBV12-3/TRBV12-4|.
CASSPGTHTEAFF
TGTGCCAGCAGTCCGGGAACCCACACTGAAGCTTTCTTT
>TRBJ2-7|.|TRBV10-3|.
CAISDGSVNEQYF
TGTGCCATCAGTGATGGTAGCGTTAACGAGCAGTACTTC
>TRBJ1-2|.|TRBV7-2|TRBD1
CASTLLVGQGAPKDGYTF
TGTGCCAGCACCCTCCTAGTGGGACAGGGGGCGCCCAAGGATGGCTACACCTTC
>TRBJ2-3|.|TRBV19|.
CASMPRQRSTDTQYF
TGTGCCAGTATGCCGAGACAGAGGAGCACAGATACGCAGTATTTT
>TRBJ2-7|.|TRBV5-1|.
CASSFNRAYEQYF
TGCGCCAGCAGCTTTAACAGGGCCTACGAGCAGTACTTC
>TRBJ2-1|.|TRBV5-4|TRBD2
CASSPGGGTSNNEQFF
TGTGCCAGCAGCCCCGGTGGTGGGACTAGCAACAATGAGCAGTTCTTC
>TRBJ2-2|few|TRBV7-8|TRBD2
CASRQSILAGGFETGELFF
TGTGCCAGCAGACAGAGCATTCTAGCGGGGGGGTTTGAGACCGGGGAGCTGTTTTTT
>TRBJ2-3|.|TRBV10-2|TRBD1
CASSPGTGIRTDTQYF
TGCGCCAGCAGTCCCGGGACAGGGATCCGCACAGATACGCAGTATTTT
>TRBJ1-2|.|TRBV6-5|.
CASSYAGNYGYTF
TGTGCCAGCAGTTACGCGGGTAACTATGGCTACACCTTC
>TRBJ2-3|.|TRBV5-6|TRBD1
CASSLGGQGTEDTQYF
TGTGCCAGCAGCTTAGGTGGACAGGGGACGGAAGATACGCAGTATTTT
>TRBJ2-7|.|TRBV30|.
CAWSTRHDRTYYEQYF
TGTGCCTGGAGTACTCGTCATGACAGAACCTACTACGAGCAGTACTTC
>TRBJ2-1|.|TRBV19|TRBD2
CASSIEELRGSYNEQFF
TGTGCCAGTAGTATAGAGGAACTGCGGGGGAGCTACAATGAGCAGTTCTTC
>TRBJ2-1|.|TRBV7-3|TRBD1
CASSSKQGQGNEQFF
TGTGCCAGCAGCTCGAAACAGGGACAGGGGAATGAGCAGTTCTTC
>TRBJ1-2|.|TRBV7-2|.
CASSLPTRTASGYGYTF
TGTGCCAGCAGCTTACCTACCCGGACAGCCAGTGGCTATGGCTACACCTTC
>TRBJ2-2|.|TRBV5-1|.
CASSLEQGGGELFF
TGCGCCAGCAGCTTAGAACAGGGCGGCGGGGAGCTGTTTTTT
>TRBJ2-7|.|TRBV5-4|TRBD2
CASSKGTSGANEQYF
TGTGCCAGCAGCAAAGGGACTAGCGGGGCTAACGAGCAGTACTTC
>TRBJ1-5|.|TRBV28|TRBD1
CASSPGTENQPQHF
TGTGCCAGCAGCCCCGGGACAGAGAATCAGCCCCAGCATTTT
>TRBJ2-7|.|TRBV19|.
CASSMDRSYEQYF
TGTGCCAGTAGTATGGACAGATCCTACGAGCAGTACTTC
>TRBJ2-3|.|TRBV5-1|TRBD1
CASSSLGGQMTDTQYF
TGCGCCAGCAGCTCGCTAGGGGGACAGATGACAGATACGCAGTATTTT
>TRBJ2-4|.|TRBV4-2|TRBD2
CASSQDPRGRLAKNIQYF
TGTGCCAGCAGCCAAGACCCCCGCGGGAGGTTGGCCAAAAACATTCAGTACTTC
>TRBJ1-2|.|TRBV6-1|.
CASSVRDLVHLANYGYTF
TGTGCCAGCAGTGTTCGGGACTTAGTCCATTTAGCTAACTATGGCTACACCTTC
>TRBJ2-7|once|TRBV6-5|TRBD1
CASSYSGTGGHEQYF
TGTGCCAGCAGTTACTCGGGGACAGGGGGGCACGAGCAGTACTTC
>TRBJ1-5|.|TRBV4-2|TRBD1
CASSQGGGGQPQHF
TGTGCCAGCAGCCAAGGAGGGGGCGGACAGCCCCAGCATTTT
>TRBJ2-3|.|TRBV24-1|.
CATSDGTALDTQYF
TGTGCCACCAGTGATGGAACAGCTCTCGATACGCAGTATTTT
>TRBJ2-5|.|TRBV10-3|TRBD2
CAISAGLAQETQYF
TGTGCCATCAGTGCGGGACTAGCGCAGGAGACCCAGTACTTC
>TRBJ2-6|.|TRBV7-9|.
CASSLAGQSSGANVLTF
TGTGCCAGCAGCTTAGCGGGACAAAGCTCTGGGGCCAACGTCCTGACTTTC
>TRBJ2-3|.|TRBV9|TRBD2
CASSVGSSGVADTQYF
TGTGCCAGCAGCGTAGGATCTAGCGGGGTGGCAGATACGCAGTATTTT
>TRBJ1-2|.|TRBV27|.
CASRQTLTITNYGYTF
TGTGCCAGCAGACAGACCCTAACCATTACTAACTATGGCTACACCTTC
>TRBJ2-1|.|TRBV6-5|TRBD1
CASSIGQGGYSEQFF
TGTGCCAGCAGCATAGGACAGGGGGGCTATAGTGAGCAGTTCTTC
>TRBJ1-1|.|TRBV6-5|.
CASSYPPGTEAFF
TGTGCCAGCAGTTACCCCCCGGGCACTGAAGCTTTCTTT
>TRBJ1-1|few|TRBV5-4|.
CASSLTQRVNTEAFF
TGTGCCAGCAGCTTAACACAGCGGGTAAACACTGAAGCTTTCTTT
>TRBJ2-7|.|TRBV7-8|.
CASTSTGYEQYF
TGTGCCAGCACCTCCACGGGGTACGAGCAGTACTTC
>TRBJ1-2|.|TRBV5-1|TRBD1
CASSPGTADSYGYTF
TGCGCCAGCAGCCCGGGGACAGCCGATAGCTATGGCTACACCTTC
>TRBJ1-3|.|TRBV30|.
CAWSVTGTGGNTIYF
TGTGCCTGGAGTGTCACAGGGACGGGTGGAAACACCATATATTTT
>TRBJ1-1|.|TRBV13|.
CASSRRNTEAFF
TGTGCCAGCAGTCGGAGGAACACTGAAGCTTTCTTT